This T cell receptor (beta chain) was sequenced in a study of blood T cells in healthy people across ages. Notes on the study in general: Older age went with lower TCR beta diversity per million T cells, in a roughly linear way.

Samples each had at least 6 micrograms of total RNA extracted. In the case of this clonotype: Its cognate antigen is unknown. A much larger clone differs by one base, so this may be a read error.

Germline CDR1 is SGHVS and CDR2 is FQNEAQ. The CDR3 totals 15 residues. V lost 4 bases, J lost 4 bases, and 6 bases stayed unmatched. Primed by a sample-barcoded 5' primer and a J-beta primer mix, a second PCR proceeded for roughly 6 to 12 cycles. A single record per CDR3 protein comes from TCRdb applying MiXCR to the 5' RACE reads. The sample contains about 930,000 distinct CDR3 sequences, under 35% of which appear only once. This sample also belongs to another study, concerning T cells of mothers and their children.

Material for sequencing was blood. The chain links TRBV7-8 to TRBJ2-3, with 9 positions matching TRBD1. The receptor was isolated from a woman aged 40 to 49 in good health. The CDR3 DNA reads as TGTGCCAGCAGCTCTGACAGGGGGAGCGCAGATACGCAGTATTTT. Translating gives CASSSDRGSADTQYF. The variable domain in full, with the rest retrieved from reference TRBV7-8 and TRBJ2-3, is GAGVSQSPRYKVAKRGQDVALRCDPISGHVSLFWYQQALGQGPEFLTYFQNEAQLDKSGLPSDRFFAERPEGSVSTLKIQRTQQEDSAVYLCASSSDRGSADTQYFGPGTRLTVL.